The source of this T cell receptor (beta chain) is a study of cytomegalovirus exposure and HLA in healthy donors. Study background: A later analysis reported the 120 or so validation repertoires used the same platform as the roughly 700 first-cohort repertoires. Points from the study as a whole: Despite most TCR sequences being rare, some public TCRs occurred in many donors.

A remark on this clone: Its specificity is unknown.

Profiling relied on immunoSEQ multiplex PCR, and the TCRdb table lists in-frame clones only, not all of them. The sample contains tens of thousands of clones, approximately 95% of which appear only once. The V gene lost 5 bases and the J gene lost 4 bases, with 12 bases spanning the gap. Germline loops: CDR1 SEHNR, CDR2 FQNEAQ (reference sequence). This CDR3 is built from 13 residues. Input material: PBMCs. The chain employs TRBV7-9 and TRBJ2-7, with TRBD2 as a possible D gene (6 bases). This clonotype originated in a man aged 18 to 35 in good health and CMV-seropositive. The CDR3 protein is CASSGGSGYEQYF. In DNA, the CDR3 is TGTGCCAGCAGCGGAGGGTCAGGTTACGAGCAGTACTTC.